This T cell receptor (beta chain) was obtained from a study of blood T cell repertoires in COVID-19. On the study more broadly: Specimens from acute and convalescent COVID-19 originated in the United States, Italy and Spain. The analysed material was cDNA or gDNA that came from T cells, B-cell-depleted T cells, or PBMCs.

This clone was detected only a few times. The V gene's germline CDR1 is MNHEY and CDR2 SVGAGI. Trimming cost V 5 bases and J 5 bases, with 10 bases left between them. The CDR3 is made up of 14 amino acids. Generated by immunoSEQ multiplex PCR, the TCRdb table keeps only in-frame clones and is missing some. The sample has approximately 170,000 clones, about nine tenths seen once; the top ten hold roughly 4%. V is TRBV6-5 and J is TRBJ1-6, with a weak D call TRBD1 (5 bases). The TCR was taken from a woman in her 70s with acute or convalescent COVID-19. Source material: peripheral blood. Written as DNA, the CDR3 is TGTGCCAGCAGTCGGCGACAGAATAATTCACCCCTCCACTTT. It translates to CASSRRQNNSPLHF.